This TCR beta chain was identified during a study of T cell repertoires in cytomegalovirus infection. As for the study in general: TCR beta signatures that were public indicated CMV infection and matching HLA type. The study, taken as a whole, reports: Summed public TCR beta family frequency identified CMV carriers bearing the relevant HLA. HLA-C-restricted CMV clonotypes gave the most frequent clonotype in two of eight donors.

Trimming removed 7 bases from V and 5 bases from J, with 16 bases in between. The CDR3 loop spans 14 amino acids. Using its own MiXCR run on the reads, TCRdb lists one record per CDR3 protein. The repertoire holds about 130,000 distinct CDR3 sequences, roughly 9% seen once, with 10% in the top ten. This clonotype was recorded a few times. The antigen is not known. Source material: PBMCs. This receptor was identified in a human donor in good health (CMV status not recorded). Some clones in this sample may be carry-over from other donors' samples. The chain couples TRBV12-3 or TRBV12-4 to TRBJ2-3; D might be TRBD2 (7 bases). CDR3 amino acids: CASTWGGGRDTQYF. In DNA, the CDR3 is TGTGCCAGCACCTGGGGGGGGGGCCGAGATACGCAGTATTTT.